Below are 24 T cell receptor beta chains sequenced from a single sample in a study of CD8 T cells in Susac syndrome. Random hexamers served to reverse transcribe about 0.45 to 1 ug RNA. TCRdb re-analysed the immunoSEQ multiplex PCR reads in MiXCR, keeping a single row per CDR3 protein. Counted here are about 190,000 distinct CDR3 sequences, more than 85% occurring once; the ten biggest clones make up around 0.085%. Material for sequencing was CD4+ T cells from PBMCs. The origin of the receptors is a human donor with Susac syndrome.

This clonotype was counted once. This chain joins TRBV28 and TRBJ2-7; D is unclear. Germline values: CDR1 MDHEN, CDR2 SYDVKM. V dropped 5 bases and J dropped 7 bases, with 15 bases sitting between them. The CDR3 loop spans 13 amino acids. The CDR3 DNA follows: TGTGCCAGCAGTCTCGGTCAGCTTTGGGAGCAGTACTTC. Its translation is CASSLGQLWEQYF.

The V gene is TRBV4-1, the J gene TRBJ2-2; 10 nucleotides line up with TRBD2. The CDR3 is made up of 14 amino acids. Germline trimming cut 6 bases from V and 6 bases from J; bases unmatched to any gene: 4. CDR1 is MGHRA and CDR2 is YSYEKL in the germline V gene. DNA for the CDR3: TGCGCCAGCAGGCGGACTAGCGGCGCCGGGGAGCTGTTTTTT. It encodes CASRRTSGAGELFF.

The chain links TRBV28 to TRBJ2-7; no firm D call. The ends were cut back, 5 bases at V and 2 bases at J, with 10 bases in the middle. The CDR3 totals 13 residues. CDR1 and CDR2 from the germline V gene are MDHEN and SYDVKM. This CDR3 reads CASSTDVPYEQYF. The CDR3 bases are TGTGCCAGCAGTACGGATGTCCCCTACGAGCAGTACTTC.

The rearrangement links TRBV12-3 or TRBV12-4 to TRBJ1-2; 7 bases are shared with TRBD1. The CDR3 is 16 amino acids. With V trimmed by 6 bases and J by 0 bases, 10 bases remained unmatched. CDR3: CASSRDRDSANYGYTF. The CDR3 DNA sequence: TGTGCCAGCAGCCGAGACAGGGACTCAGCTAACTATGGCTACACCTTC.

The chain joins TRBV5-4 to TRBJ1-1; tentative D call: TRBD1 (5 bases). The V end was cut by 4 bases, the J end by 7 bases, with 17 bases between. There are 14 residues in the CDR3. Germline CDR1 reads SGHNT; CDR2 reads YYREEE (reference sequence). For the CDR3, the DNA is TGTGCCAGCAGCACCCGACCCCGGGACGGTGAAGCTTTCTTT. Translating it yields CASSTRPRDGEAFF.

This rearrangement joins TRBV3-1 to TRBJ1-2, with D uncertain. Germline-derived CDR1 and CDR2 are LGHDT and YNNKEL (reference sequence). Trimming shortened V by 6 bases and J by 0 bases, and 8 bases separated the two germline ends. This CDR3 contains 13 residues. The CDR3 loop reads CASSRITNYGYTF. As DNA, the CDR3 is TGTGCCAGCAGTCGGATAACTAACTATGGCTACACCTTC.

The rearrangement joins TRBV3-1 to TRBJ2-7; 9 nucleotides match TRBD2. Germline values: CDR1 LGHDT, CDR2 YNNKEL (reference sequence). The CDR3 runs to 16 residues. V shed 3 bases and J 6 bases; nucleotides not matched to a gene: 12. CDR3 bases: TGTGCCAGCAGCCAGGGATTAGCGGGGGCTACGGGCGAGCAGTACTTC. This sequence encodes CASSQGLAGATGEQYF.

The chain couples TRBV7-2 to TRBJ1-2, with unresolved D. CDR1 SGHTA and CDR2 FQGNSA come from the germline V gene. Trimming removed 3 bases at V and 3 bases at J, with 14 bases between. The CDR3 is 15 amino acids. This chain's CDR3 is CASSFSSGCDYGYTF. CDR3 DNA: TGTGCCAGCAGCTTTTCATCGGGGTGCGACTATGGCTACACCTTC. Complete variable domain (other parts from reference TRBV7-2 and TRBJ1-2): GAGVSQSPSNKVTEKGKDVELRCDPISGHTALYWYRQSLGQGLEFLIYFQGNSAPDKSGLPSDRFSAERTGGSVSTLTIQRTQQEDSAVYLCASSFSSGCDYGYTFGSGTRLTVV.

The rearrangement uses TRBV6-5 and TRBJ1-1; possible D gene TRBD1, 5 bases. CDR1 and CDR2 from the germline V gene are MNHEY and SVGAGI. Trimming removed 2 bases from V and 1 base from J, with 11 bases in between. The CDR3 runs to 15 residues. The DNA of the CDR3 is TGTGCCAGCAGTTACCTGCAGGGTGGGAACACTGAAGCTTTCTTT. It codes for CASSYLQGGNTEAFF.

This clonotype was recorded once. The chain carries TRBV3-1 and TRBJ2-7; the match to TRBD2 covers 9 bases. The CDR3 is 17 residues long. The V segment lost 1 base and the J segment 3 bases; nucleotides outside the gene matches: 10. CDR1 and CDR2 from the germline V gene are LGHDT and YNNKEL (reference sequence). The CDR3 sequence is CASSQGTAGGFVYEQYF. The CDR3 DNA is TGTGCCAGCAGCCAAGGGACAGCGGGAGGCTTCGTCTACGAGCAGTACTTC.

The V and J genes are TRBV20-1 and TRBJ1-2; 10 bases map to TRBD1. CDR1 DFQATT and CDR2 SNEGSKA come from the germline V gene (reference sequence). CDR3 length: 14 amino acids. The CDR3 loop reads CTDSGTGAFGGYTF. Here the CDR3 DNA reads TGCACCGACTCCGGGACAGGGGCCTTTGGTGGCTACACCTTC.

The chain has TRBV6-6 and TRBJ2-7; D gene uncertain. Trimming removed 7 bases at V and 2 bases at J, with 12 bases between. The CDR3 loop spans 13 amino acids. Germline CDR1 reads MNHNY; CDR2 reads SVGAGI (reference sequence). The DNA for the CDR3 is TGTGCCAGCAAGGCTGCCCTGACCTACGAGCAGTACTTC. Translating gives CASKAALTYEQYF.

This clonotype was counted a single time. At one end the junction does not follow the germline gene, possibly because of a read error. The V gene is TRBV20-1, the J gene TRBJ2-5; D ambiguous. The CDR3 totals 12 residues. Looked up from germline, CDR1 is DFQATT and CDR2 is SNEGSKA (reference sequence). CDR3 in amino acids: CSARVPQETQHF. DNA for the CDR3: TGCAGTGCTAGAGTCCCCCAAGAGACCCAGCACTTC.

This clonotype was seen only a few times. This sequence joins TRBV2 and TRBJ2-7; the match to TRBD2 covers 9 bases. The V gene end was trimmed by 8 bases and the J gene end by 6 bases; junction bases not matched to a gene: 8. The CDR3 runs to 13 residues. From germline, CDR1 is SNHLY and CDR2 FYNNEI. CDR3 in DNA: TGTGCCAGCCGGGGACTAGCTCTCTCCGAGCAGTACTTC. Translation gives CASRGLALSEQYF.

V gene TRBV19 combines with J gene TRBJ1-1; D gene unclear. Trimming took 1 base from V and 1 from J, leaving 7 bases between them. The germline V gene encodes CDR1 LNHDA and CDR2 SQIVND (reference sequence). CDR3 length: 14 residues. The CDR3 DNA reads as TGTGCCAGTAGTATAGTGGCACCGAACACTGAAGCTTTCTTT. The encoded protein is CASSIVAPNTEAFF.

The chain couples TRBV6-5 to TRBJ2-5, with 12 positions matching TRBD2. V was clipped by 6 bases and J by 3 bases; unmatched bases: 2. This CDR3 comprises 14 residues. Germline V CDR1 and CDR2: MNHEY, SVGAGI. CDR3 bases: TGTGCCAGCAGCCGACTAGCGGGGGAAGAGACCCAGTACTTC. Its protein is CASSRLAGEETQYF.

The chain has TRBV18 and TRBJ2-7; 7 nucleotides agree with TRBD1. The CDR3 contains 14 residues. Germline lookup yields CDR1 KGHSH and CDR2 LQKENI. V gave up 6 bases and J gave up 4 bases; unmatched junction bases: 9. In DNA, the CDR3 is TGTGCCAGCTCGAGGGACAGTGTTACTTACGAGCAGTACTTC. Protein sequence: CASSRDSVTYEQYF.

The rearrangement uses TRBV28 and TRBJ2-5; TRBD2 aligns across 7 bases. The germline gives CDR1 MDHEN, CDR2 SYDVKM. The CDR3 consists of 14 residues. Trimming took 7 bases from V and 4 from J; bases not matched to a gene: 9. The CDR3 coding sequence is TGTGCCAGCACCTCAACGTTAGCGGGAGAGACCCAGTACTTC. It specifies CASTSTLAGETQYF.

V gene TRBV4-1 combines with J gene TRBJ2-1, with D possibly TRBD1 on 5 matching bases. The V end lost 3 bases, the J end lost 2 bases, and 17 bases lay between the germline ends. Per germline, CDR1 MGHRA and CDR2 YSYEKL. The CDR3 runs to 17 residues. Here the CDR3 DNA reads TGCGCCAGCAGCCAGGCGGCAGGGATAGGGCCCTACAATGAGCAGTTCTTC. Translating gives CASSQAAGIGPYNEQFF.

The chain employs TRBV5-1 and TRBJ2-1, with TRBD2 matching over 11 bases. This CDR3 is 14 amino acids long. V lost 5 bases, J lost 5 bases, and 3 bases stayed unmatched. Germline loops: CDR1 SGHRS, CDR2 YFSETQ. CDR3 sequence (DNA): TGCGCCAGCAGGCCGACTAGCGGGAACAATGAGCAGTTCTTC. This encodes CASRPTSGNNEQFF. Based on the CDR3 plus reference TRBV5-1 and TRBJ2-1, the full variable domain is KAGVTQTPRYLIKTRGQQVTLSCSPISGHRSVSWYQQTPGQGLQFLFEYFSETQRNKGNFPGRFSGRQFSNSRSEMNVSTLELGDSALYLCASRPTSGNNEQFFGPGTRLTVL.

The chain recombines TRBV29-1 with TRBJ2-1; maybe TRBD1 (5 bases). This CDR3 spans 11 amino acids. Looked up from germline, CDR1 is SQVTM and CDR2 is ANQGSEA. Trimming left V 3 bases short and J 11 bases short, with 11 bases between. CDR3 DNA sequence: TGCAGCGTTGATAAAGGGGAAAAGCAGTTCTTC. Protein product: CSVDKGEKQFF.

The V gene is TRBV18, the J gene TRBJ2-4; tentatively, D is TRBD1 (6 bases). Germline assignment: CDR1 KGHSH and CDR2 LQKENI. Trimming left V 3 bases short and J 0 bases short, with 9 bases between. The CDR3 is 15 amino acids. The CDR3: CASSPQGLAKNIQYF. CDR3 sequence (DNA): TGTGCCAGCTCACCTCAGGGGTTAGCCAAAAACATTCAGTACTTC.

V usage is TRBV28 and J usage is TRBJ2-1; TRBD2 matches 7 bases. Germline-derived CDR1 and CDR2 are MDHEN and SYDVKM. The CDR3 contains 16 residues. V was clipped by 5 bases and J by 4 bases; unmatched bases: 11. This CDR3 reads CASSPGGGVGYNEQFF. The CDR3 DNA reads TGTGCCAGCAGTCCGGGAGGCGGGGTTGGGTACAATGAGCAGTTCTTC.

V and J are TRBV19 and TRBJ1-2; D uncertain. The V end lost 6 bases, the J end lost 3 bases, and 14 bases lay between the germline ends. The germline V gene encodes CDR1 LNHDA and CDR2 SQIVND (reference sequence). CDR3 length: 14 amino acids. CDR3 loop: CASRPGRSDYGYTF. The DNA for the CDR3 is TGTGCCAGTAGACCGGGAAGGTCGGACTATGGCTACACCTTC.